This T cell receptor (beta chain) was sequenced for a study of vaccination and CD4 T cells after COVID-19. This clonotype turned up a few times. Its antigen is unidentified. With 0 bases removed from V and 9 bases from J, the gap between germline ends came to 9 bases. The germline CDR1 and CDR2 sequences are MNHEY and SVGAGI. The CDR3 runs to 13 residues. As to treatment: approximately 9-day PBMC culture with coronavirus spike peptide pools or control peptides (ViraFEST assay). CD4+ T cells that had been cultured provided DNA sequenced with the Oncomine TCR Beta short-read assay. MiXCR, applied by TCRdb to the PCR reads, yields one record per CDR3 protein. There are roughly 15,000 distinct CDR3 sequences in the sample; approximately 65% occur only once, and under 20% lies in the top ten.

Sequenced sample: CD4+ T cells from blood, cultured in vitro. The J gene is TRBJ1-5, the V gene TRBV6-5; no clear D gene. This clonotype was sampled from a human donor who had recovered from COVID-19. This CDR3 is CASSYSRDGPQHF. As DNA, the CDR3 is TGTGCCAGCAGTTACTCGAGAGATGGGCCCCAGCATTTT.